This TCR beta chain was documented in a study of OX40 agonist ivuxolimab in advanced cancers. About the study as a whole: Ivuxolimab, which targeted the costimulatory receptor OX40 (CD134), was an agonistic, fully human IgG2 monoclonal antibody. Intravenous ivuxolimab was administered to patients every 2 weeks at six dose levels: 0.01, 0.1, 0.3, 1.5, 3 and 10 mg/kg. Among the roughly 52 dose-escalation patients, around 20 had hepatocellular carcinoma, roughly 15 melanoma, 9 renal cell carcinoma and 9 head and neck cancer. A male proportion of almost 85% and a mean age of approximately 58 years, ranging from 23 to 79, were recorded for the dose-escalation cohort. Patients were allowed to have had prior anti-PD-1, anti-PD-L1 or anti-CTLA-4 therapy, and more than 35% of the dose-escalation patients had been treated with checkpoint inhibitors. Partial responses occurred in three dose-escalation patients: two with cutaneous melanoma and one with hepatocellular carcinoma. Peripheral TCRbeta sequencing aimed to test whether ivuxolimab altered TCR sequence diversity and caused clonal T-cell expansion. The monotherapy dose-escalation portion (N ≈ 56 patients) of the phase I ivuxolimab trial is reported in the paper. The paper as a whole reports these results and caveats: On average, CD8+ T cells showed more expanded clones than CD4+ T cells after ivuxolimab. Partial responders in the 0.1-3.0 mg/kg groups had among the lowest normalized peripheral clonal expansion, especially among CD8+ T cells. Low levels of normalized T-cell clonal expansion were also seen in some nonresponding patients. At doses of 0.1 to 3.0 mg/kg, clonal expansion of both CD4+ and CD8+ blood T cells was observed from baseline to week 6. Antigen specificity was not determined for the clonally expanded peripheral T cells.

The CDR3 holds 14 amino acids from the cysteine to the phenylalanine. Just CDR3 DNA is preserved here, 42 bases in frame from base 1. For CDR1 and CDR2, the germline V gene (reference sequence) lists MNHEY and SMNVEV. The germline ends are 17 bases apart after V is trimmed by 6 bases and J by 5 bases. Genomic DNA was isolated from the sorted cells so that the TCRbeta CDR3 region could be sequenced. The immunoSEQ Assay was used for sequencing of TCRbeta CDR3 regions. As stored in TCRdb, this immuneACCESS dataset retains in-frame rearrangements with V and J assigned. A fraction of the clones does not appear; measured against another copy, unresolved V genes explain less than half of the discrepancy, and the remainder lacks a known reason. The sample contains more than 50,000 clones, roughly 89% of them found a single time. Approximately 12% of the sample comes from the top ten. The trial excluded patients who had a history of autoimmune disease or were on systemic immunosuppression. In every dose cohort, peripheral blood was drawn for TCR sequencing at baseline, cycle 4 day 1, and cycle 7 day 1. Samples came from an open-label, multicenter, first-in-human phase I dose-escalation trial of ivuxolimab. The trial enrolled adults with locally advanced or metastatic head and neck squamous cell, hepatocellular, melanoma or renal cell carcinoma. CD4+ and CD8+ T cells were sorted separately from peripheral blood before TCR sequencing.

Notes on this clone: The antigen it recognizes is unknown. No much larger clonotype is one base removed from it; base qualities were not supplied.

The V gene is TRBV27 and the J gene is TRBJ2-7; the D gene is possibly TRBD2, with 6 bases matching. This specimen consisted of CD4+ or CD8+ T cells sorted from blood, obtained in a trial of the OX40 agonist ivuxolimab. The TCR originated in an adult with an advanced solid tumor such as melanoma, head and neck, liver or kidney cancer. CDR3 protein: CASSHGTPRNEQYF. The sequenced DNA is TGTGCCAGCAGCCACGGGACTCCCCGCAACGAGCAGTACTTC.